The rows below give T cell receptor beta chains drawn from one sample of a study of CD8+ T cells in alopecia areata. Only in-frame clones appear in the TCRdb table, and some are missing; sequencing was by immunoSEQ multiplex PCR. The repertoire holds over 95,000 clones, with roughly 56% as singletons. The sequenced sample was CD4+ T cells sorted from blood, obtained at week 24, from a patient treated with tofacitinib. Every receptor here comes from a human donor with alopecia areata. The CDR3 runs from the conserved cysteine through the conserved F or W. A D gene is named only where the DNA matches it firmly. Clone size is stated in some rows and not others, as once, few, many or a class when expanded.

clone_size	v_call	d_call	j_call	cdr3_nt	cdr3_aa
once	TRBV18	TRBD1	TRBJ2-7	TGTGCCAGCTCCGGGACAGATACCTACGAGCAGTACTTC	CASSGTDTYEQYF
few	TRBV19	-	TRBJ1-2	TGTGCCAGTACCAACCCGGGACACAACTATGGCTACACCTTC	CASTNPGHNYGYTF
-	TRBV29-1	-	TRBJ1-1	TGCAGCGCCTTCGTTACGCCGGGGACTGAAGCTTTCTTT	CSAFVTPGTEAFF
-	TRBV21-1	-	TRBJ2-5	TGTGCCATACACATACAGGGAGGAGAGACCCAGTACTTC	CAIHIQGGETQYF
few	TRBV6-5	TRBD1	TRBJ1-1	TGTGCCAGCAGGGATTCGGGACAGGGCGTCACTGAAGCTTTCTTT	CASRDSGQGVTEAFF
-	TRBV29-1	-	TRBJ1-1	TGCAGCGTTAGAGGGGCATCCTCCCGGAACACTGAAGCTTTCTTT	CSVRGASSRNTEAFF
few	TRBV4-2	TRBD2	TRBJ2-7	TGTGCCAGCAGCCAAGAAGGGGCTAGCGGGGGGCCCTACGAGCAGTACTTC	CASSQEGASGGPYEQYF
-	TRBV7-2	TRBD1	TRBJ2-1	TGTGCCAGCAGCTCGGACAGGGGGCCGAACAATGAGCAGTTCTTC	CASSSDRGPNNEQFF
-	TRBV2	TRBD2	TRBJ2-3	TGTGCCAGCAGTCGATCTAGCGGTCGCACAGATACGCAGTATTTT	CASSRSSGRTDTQYF
few	TRBV2	TRBD2	TRBJ2-2	TGTGCCAGCAGTGCTAGCGGGGCTCGAGTGCCCGGGGAGCTGTTTTTT	CASSASGARVPGELFF
-	TRBV4-3	-	TRBJ1-4	TGCGCCAGCAGCCAAGGCAGGGATGGGGAAAAACTGTTTTTT	CASSQGRDGEKLFF
once	TRBV27	TRBD2	TRBJ2-5	TGTGCCAGCAGTTTGGGACTAGCGGGAGGCCAAGAGACCCAGTACTTC	CASSLGLAGGQETQYF
-	TRBV5-1	-	TRBJ2-3	TGCGCCAGCAGCTTGGCCATCCCCCCAGATACGCAGTATTTT	CASSLAIPPDTQYF
-	TRBV7-6	-	TRBJ2-7	TGTGCCAGCAGCTTAGCTCCGGGTCCCGCACACGAGCAGTACTTC	CASSLAPGPAHEQYF
-	TRBV7-9	-	TRBJ1-2	TGTGCCAGCAGCCTGGGGGATGGCTACACCTTC	CASSLGDGYTF
-	TRBV2	-	TRBJ2-5	TGTGCCAGCAGTGAACGCAGGTTGGAGACCCAGTACTTC	CASSERRLETQYF
-	TRBV29-1	-	TRBJ2-7	TGCAGCGTTGCTCGTTTTGGGGTCCCCTACGAGCAGTACTTC	CSVARFGVPYEQYF
-	TRBV5-4	TRBD2	TRBJ2-7	TGTGCCAGCAGCGGGGGACTAGCGGCGAACTACGAGCAGTACTTC	CASSGGLAANYEQYF
-	TRBV7-8	TRBD1	TRBJ1-6	TGTGCCAGCAGCTGGAAGACCGGGACAGGGAATTCACCCCTCCACTTT	CASSWKTGTGNSPLHF
-	TRBV10-3	-	TRBJ2-4	TGTGCCATCAGTGAGAGGGTAGAAAACATTCAGTACTTC	CAISERVENIQYF
few	TRBV6-1	TRBD2	TRBJ2-2	TGTGCCAGCAGCGTCGGACTAGCGGGGACCGGGGAGCTGTTTTTT	CASSVGLAGTGELFF
-	TRBV18	-	TRBJ2-5	TGTGCCAGCTCACCACCCGGGCTTCAAAGGCAGTACTTC	CASSPPGLQRQYF
-	TRBV11-2	-	TRBJ2-1	TGTGCCAGCAGCGGGCTAAGGGGGACCTACAATGAGCAGTTCTTC	CASSGLRGTYNEQFF
few	TRBV4-1	-	TRBJ2-5	TGCGCCAGCAGCCGTCCTCGCGACCAAGAGACCCAGTACTTC	CASSRPRDQETQYF
few	TRBV29-1	TRBD1	TRBJ1-2	TGCAGCGTTGAAGATCGAAAGGGGGCGCATGGCTACACCTTC	CSVEDRKGAHGYTF
-	TRBV27	-	TRBJ1-2	TGTGCCAGCAGTTTAAAGGGGCGCGATGGCTACACCTTC	CASSLKGRDGYTF
-	TRBV4-3	TRBD2	TRBJ2-1	TGCGCCAGCAGCCAAGAGAGCGGGGCCGGGGGGAAGCAGTTCTTC	CASSQESGAGGKQFF
-	TRBV2	-	TRBJ2-7	TGTGCCAGCAACCTACAGGCCTACGAGCAGTACTTC	CASNLQAYEQYF
-	TRBV29-1	TRBD2	TRBJ2-2	TGCAGCGTTGATTCAGCGGGGGGCGGTACCGGGGAGCTGTTTTTT	CSVDSAGGGTGELFF
-	TRBV29-1	-	TRBJ2-1	TGCAGCGTTCAACCACAAGGGGAAAAGCAGTTCTTC	CSVQPQGEKQFF
-	TRBV18	-	TRBJ2-1	TGTGCCAGCTCACCGAATAGTGAGCAGTTCTTC	CASSPNSEQFF
-	TRBV9	-	TRBJ1-5	TGTGCCAGCAGCGTTGGCTGGGGAGGGCCCCAGCATTTT	CASSVGWGGPQHF
-	TRBV23-1	-	TRBJ1-5	TGCGCCAGCAGGGTACGAGGGGTTTTTCAGCCCCAGCATTTT	CASRVRGVFQPQHF
-	TRBV5-1	-	TRBJ2-1	TGCGCCAGCAGCCTGGGGAGACACAATGAGCAGTTCTTC	CASSLGRHNEQFF
once	TRBV11-2	TRBD1	TRBJ1-2	TGTGCCAGCAGCTCCTCCCGACAGGGTGATGGCTACACCTTC	CASSSSRQGDGYTF
-	TRBV5-1	-	TRBJ2-7	TGCGCCAGCAGCCAAGACAACTCCTACGAGCAGTACTTC	CASSQDNSYEQYF
few	TRBV4-2	-	TRBJ2-3	TGTGCCAGCAGCCCCGAAGGGAATACGCAGTATTTT	CASSPEGNTQYF
once	TRBV4-3	TRBD2	TRBJ2-3	TGCGCCAGCAGCCAAGAGGAGGGACTAGCGGGCCCTACGCAGTATTTT	CASSQEEGLAGPTQYF
-	TRBV4-2	-	TRBJ2-1	TGTGCCAGCAGCGGGGAAGCTAGCAATGAGCAGTTCTTC	CASSGEASNEQFF
-	TRBV30	TRBD1	TRBJ1-2	TGTGCCTGGAGACACAGGGGGACTAACTATGGCTACACCTTC	CAWRHRGTNYGYTF
-	TRBV5-1	-	TRBJ2-7	TGCGCCAGCAGCTTGGGGGACGGAATCTACGAGCAGTACTTC	CASSLGDGIYEQYF
few	TRBV5-1	TRBD1	TRBJ2-5	TGCGCCAGCACCGAACAGGACAGGGTACAAGAGACCCAGTACTTC	CASTEQDRVQETQYF
once	TRBV5-1	TRBD1	TRBJ1-2	TGCGCCAGCAGCCCGGGACAGGGCTCAGGCTACACCTTC	CASSPGQGSGYTF
-	TRBV15	TRBD1	TRBJ2-7	TGTGCCACCAGCATCGAGACAGGGGTCTACGAGCAGTACTTC	CATSIETGVYEQYF
-	TRBV7-9	-	TRBJ2-7	TGTGCCAGCAGCTTAGGAGGCCTATCAGGAGAATCCTACGAGCAGTACTTC	CASSLGGLSGESYEQYF
once	TRBV29-1	-	TRBJ1-5	TGCAGCGTTGCCGCGGGGATGAATCAGCCCCAGCATTTT	CSVAAGMNQPQHF
-	TRBV2	-	TRBJ2-7	TGTGCCAGCAGTGAACGCCACGAGCAGTACTTC	CASSERHEQYF
-	TRBV29-1	TRBD1	TRBJ2-3	TGCAGCGTGGGGACAGGGGGCCCCGCGGATACGCAGTATTTT	CSVGTGGPADTQYF
-	TRBV4-1	-	TRBJ1-2	TGCGCCAGCAGCCAAGAAGTACTGAGCTATGGCTACACCTTC	CASSQEVLSYGYTF
few	TRBV15	-	TRBJ2-1	TGTGCCACCAGCAGAGAGATCGGCCTTCGTTCCGCACACGTCTTC	CATSREIGLRSAHVF
-	TRBV7-2	-	TRBJ2-7	TGTGCCAGCAGCTCCCAGGGTCCTCTCAACGAGCAGTACTTC	CASSSQGPLNEQYF
-	TRBV29-1	TRBD2	TRBJ2-2	TGCAGCGGAGGGGAGGGCTCGAACACCGGGGAGCTGTTTTTT	CSGGEGSNTGELFF
-	TRBV23-1	TRBD2	TRBJ2-1	TGCGCCAGCACCCGGGAGGGCAGGGGCCTCTACAATGAGCAGTTCTTC	CASTREGRGLYNEQFF
-	TRBV5-6	-	TRBJ1-1	TGTGCCAGCAGCGTGGGACGGACTGAAGCTTTCTTT	CASSVGRTEAFF
few	TRBV7-2	-	TRBJ2-5	TGTGCCAGCAGGGGAGAGACCCAGTACTTC	CASRGETQYF
-	TRBV4-1	-	TRBJ1-2	TGCGCCAGCAGCCAAGATTGGAGGCGGGGCTACACCTTC	CASSQDWRRGYTF
few	TRBV10-3	-	TRBJ2-5	TGTGCCATCAGTGAGTCAGGACTAGAGACCCAGTACTTC	CAISESGLETQYF